The clone carrying this T cell receptor beta chain was detected only a few times. Its specificity is not known. The record originates from a study of T cells in Graves' hyperthyroidism and ophthalmopathy. Findings of the study overall: Most thyroid clonotypes expanded above 0.001 appeared in blood too. Ophthalmopathy could be told apart from stable hyperthyroidism with a 13 V-J model.

Ophthalmopathy patients showed a Clinical Activity Score of at least 3, NOSPECS grade of at least 4 and duration under 3 months. RNA transcripts yielded amplified TCR beta CDR3 regions. First-round RT-PCR targeting the TCR CDR3 was performed with the HTBI primer set. Using its own MiXCR run on the multiplex PCR reads, TCRdb lists one record per CDR3 protein. The sample lists 530,000 or so distinct CDR3 sequences; roughly a sixth were seen once. CDR1 and CDR2 (germline): SQVTM, ANQGSEA. Trimming removed 6 bases from V and 6 bases from J; junction bases left unmatched: 14. There are 15 residues in the CDR3.

The sequenced sample was blood. The TCR sequence derives from a woman aged 18-29 years with Graves' ophthalmopathy. V usage is TRBV29-1 and J usage is TRBJ2-1; 7 nucleotides agree with TRBD2. CDR3 DNA: TGCAGCGTAGGTCCACGACTAGCATTCATCAATGAGCAGTTCTTC. It yields the protein CSVGPRLAFINEQFF.